What follows are 27 T cell receptor beta chains derived from one specimen sequenced in a study of T cells expressing NK-cell markers. With the 5' RACE reads reprocessed, TCRdb shows one record per CDR3 protein and no DNA. The listing contains around 550,000 distinct CDR3 sequences. Sequenced: blood T cells: a sorted CD56 or NKG2C T cell subset, CD4+ or CD8+ T cells, or bulk PBMC T cells (not recorded which). The receptors come from a man aged 18-30 years in good health.

The V call is TRBV6-4, the J call TRBJ2-1; the D call of TRBD1 rests on TCRdb alone, since no DNA is present to check it. CDR3 length equals 18 residues. The germline V gene has CDR1 MRHNA and CDR2 SNTAGT. The CDR3 loop reads CASSDSAGTGRGYNEQFF.

V usage is TRBV27 and J usage is TRBJ2-5; the TRBD2 assignment by TCRdb is unverifiable without DNA. The CDR3 length is 16 residues. Germline V lookup: CDR1 MNHEY, CDR2 SMNVEV (reference sequence). CDR3 protein: CASSSRSGRARETQYF.

The CDR3 sequence is CSARRGAETQYF. V gene TRBV20-1 combines with J gene TRBJ2-5; lacking DNA, the TRBD1 call made by TCRdb goes unchecked. The CDR3 length is 12 residues. The germline gives CDR1 DFQATT, CDR2 SNEGSKA (reference sequence).

The chain recombines TRBV20-1 with TRBJ2-5; TCRdb selects TRBD2, and the lack of DNA leaves this call unchecked. Germline loops: CDR1 DFQATT, CDR2 SNEGSKA (reference sequence). The CDR3 extends over 16 amino acids. CDR3 residues: CSARLIGTSRGGTQYF.

Here the CDR3 reads CASSKGSRVIGKNIQYF. The chain uses TRBV21-1 and TRBJ2-4. TRBV21-1 represents a pseudogene. The CDR3 has 17 residues.

The gene calls are TRBV7-9 and TRBJ2-4; TCRdb names TRBD2, which stays unverified in the absence of DNA. This CDR3 is built from 16 residues. Germline assignment: CDR1 SEHNR and CDR2 FQNEAQ (reference sequence). CDR3 residues: CASSFGLESAKNIQYF.

The rearrangement joins TRBV20-1 to TRBJ1-1; as DNA is missing, the TRBD1 call by TCRdb cannot be tested. The germline gives CDR1 DFQATT, CDR2 SNEGSKA (reference sequence). This CDR3 contains 14 residues. This CDR3 reads CSAPGDRMNTEAFF.

The chain employs TRBV4-1 and TRBJ2-1; the TCRdb D gene call, TRBD1, has no DNA to confirm it. Looked up from germline, CDR1 is MGHRA and CDR2 is YSYEKL. The CDR3 is 14 residues long. CDR3 in amino acids: CASSPLTGDNEQFF.

The V call is TRBV14, the J call TRBJ2-4; with no DNA, the TCRdb D assignment of TRBD2 cannot be verified. CDR1 SGHDN and CDR2 FVKESK come from the germline V gene. The CDR3 contains 21 residues. CDR3 amino acids: CASSQDHSGTSGRGAKNIQYF.

The chain recombines TRBV5-6 with TRBJ1-3; the TCRdb D gene call, TRBD1, has no DNA to confirm it. The CDR3 has 15 residues. Germline CDR1 reads SGHDT; CDR2 reads YYEEEE. CDR3 residues: CASSLTGLSGNTIYF.

The J gene is TRBJ2-1, the V gene TRBV7-9; the TCRdb D gene call, TRBD1, has no DNA to confirm it. Looked up from germline, CDR1 is SEHNR and CDR2 is FQNEAQ (reference sequence). CDR3 size: 15 residues. The CDR3 reads CASSPDWTEINEQFF.

The genes are TRBV20-1 and TRBJ2-5; lacking DNA, the TRBD2 call made by TCRdb goes unchecked. CDR3 length equals 15 residues. Per germline, CDR1 DFQATT and CDR2 SNEGSKA (reference sequence). The CDR3 sequence: CSASKFAGLGETQYF.

The chain combines TRBV6-4 with TRBJ2-6. CDR1 MRHNA and CDR2 SNTAGT come from the germline V gene. This CDR3 comprises 17 residues. The CDR3 region is CASSDSRSSAGANVLTF.

V gene TRBV20-1 combines with J gene TRBJ2-5; as DNA is missing, the TRBD2 call by TCRdb cannot be tested. Germline V lookup: CDR1 DFQATT, CDR2 SNEGSKA (reference sequence). CDR3 length: 15 amino acids. The CDR3 spells CSARGGLAGEETQYF.

The gene calls are TRBV20-1 and TRBJ1-2; the TRBD1 assignment by TCRdb is unverifiable without DNA. There are 13 residues in the CDR3. The germline V gene encodes CDR1 DFQATT and CDR2 SNEGSKA (reference sequence). CDR3 amino acids: CSARAGVNYGYTF.

This CDR3 is CASSEYTAGSGELFF. The chain carries TRBV25-1 and TRBJ2-2. Germline V CDR1 and CDR2: MGHDK, SYGVNS. This CDR3 contains 15 residues.

The chain uses TRBV4-1 and TRBJ1-1; there is no DNA to check the TCRdb D call of TRBD1. CDR3 length: 19 amino acids. Germline V gene lookup returns CDR1 MGHRA and CDR2 YSYEKL. The CDR3 here is CASSQGPPGTGVSNTEAFF.

This chain uses TRBV4-3 with TRBJ2-6; TCRdb lists TRBD1, though no DNA is available to test this call. Germline V gene sequence: CDR1 LGHNA, CDR2 YSLEER. The CDR3 loop spans 18 amino acids. CDR3 sequence reads: CASSQERQGYTGANVLTF.

The chain joins TRBV29-1 to TRBJ1-2; TCRdb's assignment of TRBD1 cannot be checked, as there is no DNA. Germline loops: CDR1 SQVTM, CDR2 ANQGSEA. This CDR3 comprises 13 residues. The CDR3 region is CSVEGTGTGGYTF.

The chain couples TRBV5-1 to TRBJ2-1; TCRdb reports TRBD2, a call that lacks DNA to check it against. The CDR3 loop spans 13 amino acids. CDR1 SGHRS and CDR2 YFSETQ come from the germline V gene. CDR3 sequence: CAGGLAGGGEQFF.

The CDR3 sequence is CSAAPVSGTEQYF. The chain has TRBV29-1 and TRBJ2-7; the TCRdb D gene call, TRBD1, has no DNA to confirm it. The CDR3 runs 13 residues. CDR1 and CDR2 from the germline V gene are SQVTM and ANQGSEA.

The genes are TRBV24-1 and TRBJ2-1; TCRdb indicates TRBD2, and absent DNA this call remains unverified. CDR1 KGHDR and CDR2 SFDVKD come from the germline V gene. This CDR3 region has 17 residues. The CDR3 here is CATSDRVPDTRGNEQFF.

This chain uses TRBV27 with TRBJ2-1; TCRdb names TRBD2, which stays unverified in the absence of DNA. The CDR3 loop spans 13 amino acids. CDR1 is MNHEY and CDR2 is SMNVEV in the germline V gene (reference sequence). The CDR3 loop reads CASAYTSYNEQFF.

This sequence joins TRBV27 and TRBJ2-1; checking the TCRdb D call of TRBD1 is not possible without DNA. Per germline, CDR1 MNHEY and CDR2 SMNVEV (reference sequence). CDR3 length: 16 residues. CDR3 loop: CASSLLGAVYYNEQFF.

The chain carries TRBV24-1 and TRBJ2-1; the D call from TCRdb, TRBD2, cannot be confirmed without DNA. The germline V gene has CDR1 KGHDR and CDR2 SFDVKD. The CDR3 consists of 17 residues. This chain's CDR3 is CATSETPGLGRSDEQFF.

V gene TRBV2 combines with J gene TRBJ2-5; the TCRdb D gene call, TRBD1, has no DNA to confirm it. Germline CDR1 reads SNHLY; CDR2 reads FYNNEI. The CDR3 spans 13 residues. CDR3 loop: CASRDRGMQTQYF.

J is TRBJ1-5 and V is TRBV10-3; the D call from TCRdb, TRBD1, cannot be confirmed without DNA. CDR3 length: 13 amino acids. The germline V gene encodes CDR1 ENHRY and CDR2 SYGVKD. The CDR3 here is CATQGGPNQPQHF.